This T cell receptor (beta chain) is from a study of shared clonotypes between healthy human individuals. An even split of each subset's genomic DNA across several immunoSEQ plates was performed. Libraries were prepared by immunoSEQ multiplex PCR; TCRdb keeps only in-frame clonotypes and omits some of them. There are about 980,000 clones in the sample; less than 85% occur only once, and approximately 1.5% lies in the top ten. Germline CDR1 reads KGHSH; CDR2 reads LQKENI. The trim removed 3 bases at V and 6 bases at J, leaving 10 bases unmatched. This CDR3 is built from 17 residues. This TCR came from a man younger than 35 in good health. V and J are TRBV18 and TRBJ2-2, with TRBD1 identical over 10 bases. The sample taken for sequencing was memory CD4+ T cells sorted from blood. Subset denoted: CD45RA-negative fraction. The CDR3 sequence is CASSPRRGTGESGELFF. CDR3 coding DNA: TGTGCCAGCTCACCTCGTAGGGGGACAGGGGAGTCCGGGGAGCTGTTTTTT.